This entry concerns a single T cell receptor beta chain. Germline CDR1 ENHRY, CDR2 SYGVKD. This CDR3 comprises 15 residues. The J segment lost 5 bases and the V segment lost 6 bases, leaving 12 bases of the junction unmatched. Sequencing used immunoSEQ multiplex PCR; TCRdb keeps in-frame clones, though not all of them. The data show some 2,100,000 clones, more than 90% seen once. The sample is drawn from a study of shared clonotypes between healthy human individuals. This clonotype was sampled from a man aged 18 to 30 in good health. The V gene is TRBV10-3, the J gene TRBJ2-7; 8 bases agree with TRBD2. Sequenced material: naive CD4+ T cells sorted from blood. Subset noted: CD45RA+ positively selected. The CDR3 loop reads CAISLEAGARNEQYF. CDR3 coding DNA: TGTGCCATCAGCTTAGAAGCGGGAGCAAGAAACGAGCAGTACTTC.